A single sample is the source of the 25 T cell receptor beta chains below, sequenced in a study of cytomegalovirus exposure and HLA in healthy donors. 60 Vbeta and 13 Jbeta primers were used in PCR. Profiling relied on immunoSEQ multiplex PCR, and the TCRdb table lists in-frame clones only, not all of them. Of 170,000 or so clones detected, over 70% appear once; the ten largest clones hold almost 7%. The sample taken for sequencing was PBMCs. These receptors all come from a man younger than 45 in good health and CMV-seropositive.

The V and J genes are TRBV11-3 and TRBJ1-1; no firm D call. Germline CDR1 reads SGHNT; CDR2 reads YENEEA. This CDR3 region has 14 residues. Trimming pared 4 bases from V and 10 bases from J, leaving 19 bases between. The DNA for the CDR3 is TGTGCCAGCAGCTCGGCCCCGTCGGAGGAAAGAGCTTTCTTT. It is translated as CASSSAPSEERAFF. The whole variable domain, filled in from reference TRBV11-3 and TRBJ1-1, reads EAGVVQSPRYKIIEKKQPVAFWCNPISGHNTLYWYLQNLGQGPELLIRYENEEAVDDSQLPKDRFSAERLKGVDSTLKIQPAELGDSAVYLCASSSAPSEERAFFGQGTRLTVV.

V is TRBV13 and J is TRBJ1-1; D not resolved. There are 13 residues in the CDR3. CDR1 is PRHDT and CDR2 is FYEKMQ in the germline V gene (reference sequence). The V gene lost 1 base and the J gene lost 1 base, with 4 bases spanning the gap. In nucleotides, the CDR3 is TGTGCCAGCAGCTTAGCAGGGAACACTGAAGCTTTCTTT. This gives the protein CASSLAGNTEAFF.

The rearrangement uses TRBV29-1 and TRBJ2-7; D is possibly TRBD2 (5 bases). The V end was cut by 3 bases, the J end by 7 bases, with 16 bases between. This CDR3 comprises 13 residues. CDR1 and CDR2 (germline): SQVTM, ANQGSEA. Written as DNA, the CDR3 is TGCAGCGTTGAGGGAGCCCCCGCAGGAGAGCAGTACTTC. Translating it yields CSVEGAPAGEQYF.

The chain uses TRBV4-2 and TRBJ2-3; 8 bases line up with TRBD2. The germline gives CDR1 LGHNA, CDR2 YNFKEQ. With 4 bases clipped from V and 0 bases from J, the junction kept 9 bases outside the gene matches. This CDR3 is built from 17 residues. Written as DNA, the CDR3 is TGTGCCAGCAGCCTTCAACTAGCGGTAACTAGCACAGATACGCAGTATTTT. Protein sequence: CASSLQLAVTSTDTQYF.

This chain links TRBV28 with TRBJ2-1; a possible D gene is TRBD1 (6 bases). This CDR3 comprises 14 residues. Germline V gene sequence: CDR1 MDHEN, CDR2 SYDVKM. The V end was cut by 5 bases, the J end by 0 bases, with 8 bases between. The CDR3 here is CASSMDSSYNEQFF. The CDR3 region has the DNA TGTGCCAGCAGTATGGACAGCTCCTACAATGAGCAGTTCTTC. The whole variable domain, filled in from reference TRBV28 and TRBJ2-1, reads DVKVTQSSRYLVKRTGEKVFLECVQDMDHENMFWYRQDPGLGLRLIYFSYDVKMKEKGDIPEGYSVSREKKERFSLILESASTNQTSMYLCASSMDSSYNEQFFGPGTRLTVL.

The chain combines TRBV10-3 with TRBJ2-7; tentatively, D is TRBD2 (5 bases). CDR1 is ENHRY and CDR2 is SYGVKD in the germline V gene. The CDR3 is 15 amino acids. Trimming cost V 4 bases and J 6 bases, with 19 bases left between them. The CDR3 is CAISASTARGSEQYF. The CDR3 region has the DNA TGTGCCATCAGTGCTAGCACCGCACGGGGATCCGAGCAGTACTTC.

This rearrangement joins TRBV29-1 to TRBJ2-1; D remains ambiguous. The CDR3 runs to 13 residues. Germline assignment: CDR1 SQVTM and CDR2 ANQGSEA. Trimming removed 4 bases from V and 5 bases from J, with 12 bases in between. CDR3 in amino acids: CSVVTENHNEQFF. CDR3 bases: TGCAGCGTTGTAACTGAGAACCACAATGAGCAGTTCTTC.

This chain links TRBV5-8 with TRBJ1-3, with 7 bases matching TRBD1. This CDR3 spans 14 amino acids. Germline values: CDR1 SGHTS, CDR2 YDEGEE. With 3 bases clipped from V and 2 bases from J, the junction kept 2 bases outside the gene matches. CDR3 sequence (DNA): TGTGCCAGCAGCTACGGACAGGCTGGAAACACCATATATTTT. This sequence encodes CASSYGQAGNTIYF.

This rearrangement joins TRBV6-5 to TRBJ1-2, with a tentative D call TRBD1 (6 bases). The germline CDR1 and CDR2 sequences are MNHEY and SVGAGI. CDR3 length equals 13 residues. The V and J ends lost 7 bases and 4 bases respectively, with 13 bases between them. CDR3 nucleotide sequence: TGTGCCAGCACCAATGGACAGCCCTATGGCTACACCTTC. Protein product: CASTNGQPYGYTF.

This sequence joins TRBV6-5 and TRBJ1-1; no firm D call. This CDR3 spans 15 amino acids. Trimming cost V 0 bases and J 0 bases, with 8 bases left between them. Germline CDR1 MNHEY, CDR2 SVGAGI. The CDR3 protein is CASSYSRGMNTEAFF. In DNA, the CDR3 is TGTGCCAGCAGTTACTCTCGGGGAATGAACACTGAAGCTTTCTTT.

This clone was recorded only once. The chain joins TRBV27 to TRBJ2-7; TRBD1 matches 9 bases. This CDR3 has 14 residues. Germline loops: CDR1 MNHEY, CDR2 SMNVEV (reference sequence). V lost 5 bases, J lost 2 bases, and 4 bases stayed unmatched. CDR3 amino acids: CASSTRTGAYEQYF. The CDR3 DNA is TGTGCCAGCAGTACCCGGACAGGGGCCTACGAGCAGTACTTC.

The chain uses TRBV7-8 and TRBJ2-5, with TRBD1 as a possible D gene (6 bases). CDR1 and CDR2 from the germline V gene are SGHVS and FQNEAQ. The CDR3 contains 15 residues. Trimming left V 2 bases short and J 1 base short, with 11 bases between. This chain's CDR3 is CASSLTGSPQETQYF. The CDR3 DNA reads as TGTGCCAGCAGCTTAACAGGGTCCCCCCAAGAGACCCAGTACTTC. Variable domain in full (rest from reference TRBV7-8 and TRBJ2-5): GAGVSQSPRYKVAKRGQDVALRCDPISGHVSLFWYQQALGQGPEFLTYFQNEAQLDKSGLPSDRFFAERPEGSVSTLKIQRTQQEDSAVYLCASSLTGSPQETQYFGPGTRLLVL.

The V call is TRBV27, the J call TRBJ1-5, with 8 positions matching TRBD1. V shed 5 bases and J 5 bases; nucleotides not matched to a gene: 5. The CDR3 runs 14 residues. Germline V gives CDR1 MNHEY, CDR2 SMNVEV (reference sequence). The DNA of the CDR3 is TGTGCCAGCAGTCTTACAGGGGGGGATCAGCCCCAGCATTTT. As protein: CASSLTGGDQPQHF.

The chain employs TRBV28 and TRBJ2-5; D unclear. CDR3 length: 11 amino acids. Per germline, CDR1 MDHEN and CDR2 SYDVKM. The ends were cut back, 3 bases at V and 5 bases at J, with 4 bases in the middle. The CDR3 nucleotides read TGTGCCAGCAGTTTTTCGGAGACCCAGTACTTC. This codes for CASSFSETQYF. Full variable domain (remainder filled in from reference TRBV28 and TRBJ2-5): DVKVTQSSRYLVKRTGEKVFLECVQDMDHENMFWYRQDPGLGLRLIYFSYDVKMKEKGDIPEGYSVSREKKERFSLILESASTNQTSMYLCASSFSETQYFGPGTRLLVL.

In its sample, this clone was seen a few times. V gene TRBV7-6 combines with J gene TRBJ1-1; D gene uncertain. Between the trimmed V and J ends, which lost 5 bases and 1 base, there was a span of 11 bases. The germline CDR1 and CDR2 sequences are SGHVS and FNYEAQ. The CDR3 contains 14 residues. The CDR3 DNA sequence: TGTGCCAGCAGCCGGGGAACGCCGAACACTGAAGCTTTCTTT. This translates into CASSRGTPNTEAFF.

This clone has more than one count but fewer than ten. The identical CDR3 is also encoded by other nucleotide sequences in the sample. This chain links TRBV6-5 with TRBJ2-5; no reliable D call. Trimming took off 6 bases at V and 5 bases at J, with 10 bases between the two ends. The CDR3 is 12 amino acids. The V gene's germline CDR1 is MNHEY and CDR2 SVGAGI. The CDR3 loop reads CASRHVQETQYF. Written as DNA, the CDR3 is TGTGCCAGCAGACACGTACAGGAGACCCAGTACTTC.

The rearrangement joins TRBV30 to TRBJ1-5, with D hard to call. This CDR3 comprises 13 residues. V was trimmed by 3 bases and J by 0 bases, leaving 6 bases between them. Germline values: CDR1 GTSNPN, CDR2 SVGIG (reference sequence). The CDR3, as DNA: TGTGCCTGGAGCAGGAATAGCAATCAGCCCCAGCATTTT. Its protein is CAWSRNSNQPQHF.

J is TRBJ2-7 and V is TRBV5-4, with TRBD2 matching 7 bases. Germline V CDR1 and CDR2: SGHNT, YYREEE (reference sequence). V was clipped by 1 base and J by 6 bases; unmatched bases: 10. The CDR3 extends over 15 amino acids. The CDR3: CASSLLVGGPLEQYF. The CDR3 DNA sequence: TGTGCCAGCAGCTTGCTCGTGGGAGGGCCTCTCGAGCAGTACTTC.

This clone was found once. The chain couples TRBV5-1 to TRBJ1-1; 11 nucleotides agree with TRBD1. The CDR3 loop spans 16 amino acids. Trimming removed 0 bases from V and 3 bases from J; junction bases left unmatched: 4. Looked up from germline, CDR1 is SGHRS and CDR2 is YFSETQ. The DNA of the CDR3 is TGCGCCAGCAGCTTGGATGGACAGGGGGCGTACACTGAAGCTTTCTTT. Encoded protein: CASSLDGQGAYTEAFF.

This clone was seen only a few times. The V gene is TRBV27, the J gene TRBJ2-7; 7 bases are a match to TRBD1. Germline V gives CDR1 MNHEY, CDR2 SMNVEV (reference sequence). The CDR3 covers 13 residues. Unmatched junction bases numbered 4, after V lost 2 bases and J lost 6 bases. In DNA, the CDR3 is TGTGCCAGCAGTTTAAGAGGGGGCGCCGAGCAGTACTTC. This translates into CASSLRGGAEQYF.

J is TRBJ1-5 and V is TRBV4-1; perhaps TRBD1 as D (6 bases). Trimming shortened V by 6 bases and J by 1 base, and 10 bases separated the two germline ends. Germline-derived CDR1 and CDR2 are MGHRA and YSYEKL. The CDR3 is 14 residues long. CDR3 residues: CASSSGQSNQPQHF. In DNA form, the CDR3 reads TGCGCCAGCAGTTCGGGACAAAGCAATCAGCCCCAGCATTTT.

The V gene is TRBV7-6, the J gene TRBJ2-1; 8 bases line up with TRBD2. The germline V gene encodes CDR1 SGHVS and CDR2 FNYEAQ. The CDR3 loop spans 14 amino acids. The V and J ends lost 3 bases and 7 bases, in that order; junction bases with no gene match: 5. DNA for the CDR3: TGTGCCAGCAGCTTCGGGGGGGCGAGTAATGAGCAGTTCTTC. Translated, it gives CASSFGGASNEQFF.

The chain is built from TRBV5-3 and TRBJ1-2; 7 bases are shared with TRBD1. TRBV5-3 is recorded as an ORF, its role being uncertain. V lost 4 bases and J lost 4; bases outside the gene matches: 19. The CDR3 covers 18 residues. The CDR3 DNA follows: TGTGCCAGAAGCCCCCCCACGGTGCCAGGGGGAAAAGGCTATGGCTACACCTTC. This sequence encodes CARSPPTVPGGKGYGYTF.

This clone has just a few counts. The chain is built from TRBV11-3 and TRBJ2-1; 9 bases fit TRBD2. This CDR3 region has 16 residues. Germline V gene sequence: CDR1 SGHNT, CDR2 YENEEA. V dropped 5 bases and J dropped 3; count of bases not matched to a gene: 8. In DNA form, the CDR3 reads TGTGCCAGCAGCGGCTATAGCGGGGGAAGCTACAATGAGCAGTTCTTC. This sequence encodes CASSGYSGGSYNEQFF.

A single count supports this clone. The CDR3 here is CASSEGLQETQYF. DNA for the CDR3: TGTGCCAGCTCCGAGGGACTACAAGAGACCCAGTACTTC. The chain is built from TRBV18 and TRBJ2-5; TRBD2 aligns across 7 bases. In germline, CDR1 is KGHSH, CDR2 LQKENI. This CDR3 comprises 13 residues. V dropped 6 bases and J dropped 2; count of bases not matched to a gene: 3.